The present entry profiles one TCR beta chain with its context. This clone showed up just once. The antigen this receptor binds is unknown. No per-base quality is available; no much larger clone lies one base away. This sample is part of a study of blood T cell repertoires in COVID-19 (dated by TCRdb to about 2020). Concerning the study at large: The collaborator samples originated in the United States, Italy and Spain and spanned the acute and convalescent phases of COVID-19. Where available, HLA class I and class II types were obtained from metadata supplied by the sample provider rather than from assay-based typing. A freely available public database, intended as a resource for researchers studying the immune response to SARS-CoV-2, is where the repertoires were released. Subjects who had been exposed to COVID-19, were actively infected with it, or had recovered from it provided the deeply sampled blood TCRbeta repertoires that made up the dataset. The material from the prospective study consisted of cDNA or gDNA derived from T cells, B-cell-depleted T cells, or PBMCs. Nearly every sample came with metadata listing a de-identified subject ID, COVID-19 status, age in years and sex. The samples were drawn from two sources: the first 160 participants of the ongoing ImmuneRACE study, and about 1,300 subjects contributed by 6 global collaborators. Broad study findings and their caveats: How much clinical and demographic metadata was included differed by source and by participant, and the metadata was provided uncurated.

In the prospective study, participants were roughly 18 to 90 years old, resided in about two dozen geographic areas of the United States, and were enrolled through a virtual design. To assign participants to cohorts, the prospective study relied on clinical history that participants themselves reported in a screening survey and a study questionnaire. A participant counted as exposed if, within 2 weeks of entering the study, that participant had been in contact with someone who had a PCR-confirmed or clinician-diagnosed COVID-19 case. Each participant in the prospective study had whole blood, serum and a nasopharyngeal or oropharyngeal swab collected by mobile phlebotomists. Additional blood draws and questionnaires over an approximately two-month period could optionally be provided by prospective study participants. Before DNA extraction, prospective study blood samples were shipped either frozen or at room temperature.

The CDR3, from cysteine to phenylalanine, totals 17 residues. CDR3 DNA only is kept here, 51 bases in frame from base 1. CDR1 is given as MDHEN and CDR2 as SYDVKM, both from the germline V gene. Here V drops 7 bases and J drops 1 base, and the junction holds 7 bases not matched to any gene. The immunoSEQ Assay, a bias-controlled multiplex PCR, was used to amplify TCRbeta CDR3 regions from genomic DNA. The paper's data handling went like this. The number of nucleated cells in each sample was estimated by amplification of reference gene primers within the assay. To quantify the absolute abundance of each unique TCRbeta CDR3 rearrangement, sequence reads were collapsed and filtered. For each sample, productive Simpson clonality was calculated as the square root of Simpson's diversity index over productive rearrangements. Sourced from immuneACCESS, this table was stored by TCRdb with only in-frame sequences that have V and J called. A share of the clones is absent; for the studies checked, an unresolved V gene accounts for under half, and the remainder has no known explanation. For V, J and clone size, that table is used; D and trimming come from the DNA. Present in this sample are some 180,000 clones, 70% to 80% of which were seen just once. Around 14% of the sample is taken by the ten largest.

The sequenced material came from PBMCs or T cells enriched from blood (not recorded which). The chain couples TRBV28 to TRBJ2-1, with 13 bases aligning to TRBD2. The sequence was obtained from a man aged 60 to 75 who had been exposed to COVID-19. The DNA sequence follows: TGTGCCAGCACCCATCGGACTAGCGGGAGTTCCTACAATGAGCAGTTCTTC. It codes for CASTHRTSGSSYNEQFF.